This entry lists 15 T cell receptor beta chains sequenced from one sample in a study of blood T cell repertoires in COVID-19. Sequenced by immunoSEQ multiplex PCR; TCRdb stores in-frame clones only, minus some. The table has roughly 400,000 clones, about 90% seen once. The sequenced material came from PBMCs or T cells enriched from blood (not recorded which). All receptors derive from a woman in her 30s who had recovered from COVID-19.

The chain links TRBV20-1 to TRBJ2-1, with TRBD2 matching over 12 bases. V shed 3 bases, J shed 12 bases, and the junction held 9 bases outside the gene matches. This CDR3 region has 14 residues. In germline, CDR1 is DFQATT, CDR2 SNEGSKA (reference sequence). The CDR3 here is CSASTSGGPLGQFF. The CDR3 DNA reads TGCAGTGCTAGTACTAGCGGGGGGCCCCTGGGGCAGTTCTTC.

The chain links TRBV5-4 to TRBJ2-7; maybe TRBD1 (5 bases). Germline-derived CDR1 and CDR2 are SGHNT and YYREEE (reference sequence). V gave up 2 bases and J gave up 3 bases, with 12 bases separating them. This CDR3 is 14 amino acids long. The CDR3 loop reads CASSFAGIGYEQYF. The CDR3 DNA reads as TGTGCCAGCAGCTTCGCAGGGATTGGCTACGAGCAGTACTTC.

This clone has a single count. The chain carries TRBV28 and TRBJ2-7; 7 positions match TRBD2. V shed 5 bases, J shed 2 bases, and the junction held 9 bases outside the gene matches. Looked up from germline, CDR1 is MDHEN and CDR2 is SYDVKM. The CDR3 extends over 15 amino acids. The CDR3 here is CASSTTGTTPYEQYF. The CDR3 DNA reads as TGTGCCAGCAGTACTACCGGGACTACCCCCTACGAGCAGTACTTC.

The chain has TRBV28 and TRBJ2-7, with a weak D call TRBD1 (6 bases). Trimming took off 5 bases at V and 3 bases at J, with 14 bases between the two ends. The germline V gene encodes CDR1 MDHEN and CDR2 SYDVKM. CDR3 length: 14 residues. The DNA of the CDR3 is TGTGCCAGCAGTCCAGAGGGACACCACTACGAGCAGTACTTC. This translates into CASSPEGHHYEQYF.

The chain uses TRBV7-9 and TRBJ1-1; D not resolved. The CDR3 spans 15 residues. V lost 0 bases and J lost 4, with 12 bases in between. Germline V lookup: CDR1 SEHNR, CDR2 FQNEAQ (reference sequence). The CDR3 is CASSLASPSGTEAFF. CDR3 coding DNA: TGTGCCAGCAGCTTAGCTTCCCCCTCAGGCACTGAAGCTTTCTTT.

The V call is TRBV12-3 or TRBV12-4, the J call TRBJ2-1; D uncertain. This CDR3 is built from 12 residues. Trimming cost V 2 bases and J 8 bases, with 7 bases left between them. The CDR3 nucleotides are TGTGCCAGCAGTTTAACCCGGGATGAGCAGTTCTTC. It codes for CASSLTRDEQFF.

The chain is built from TRBV5-1 and TRBJ1-3; 7 nucleotides align to TRBD1. The germline gives CDR1 SGHRS, CDR2 YFSETQ. There are 15 residues in the CDR3. J was trimmed by 2 bases and V by 3 bases; bases with no gene match: 5. CDR3 coding DNA: TGCGCCAGCAGCTACTCAGGGGGAACTGGAAACACCATATATTTT. Protein: CASSYSGGTGNTIYF. Full variable domain (missing parts from reference TRBV5-1 and TRBJ1-3): KAGVTQTPRYLIKTRGQQVTLSCSPISGHRSVSWYQQTPGQGLQFLFEYFSETQRNKGNFPGRFSGRQFSNSRSEMNVSTLELGDSALYLCASSYSGGTGNTIYFGEGSWLTVV.

This sequence joins TRBV13 and TRBJ1-5; D ambiguous. V lost 4 bases and J 2 bases, leaving 15 bases between the germline ends. Germline CDR1 PRHDT, CDR2 FYEKMQ (reference sequence). CDR3 size: 16 residues. The CDR3 protein is CASSSSVSAGNQPQHF. For the CDR3, the DNA is TGTGCCAGCAGCTCCTCCGTTAGTGCGGGCAATCAGCCCCAGCATTTT.

The chain recombines TRBV5-1 with TRBJ1-2, with a tentative D call TRBD1 (6 bases). Between the trimmed V and J ends, which lost 4 bases and 8 bases, there was a span of 18 bases. CDR1 is SGHRS and CDR2 is YFSETQ in the germline V gene. The CDR3 has 14 amino acids. CDR3 region: CASSQPSTGGGYTF. The CDR3 nucleotides read TGCGCCAGCAGCCAACCCTCGACAGGTGGCGGCTACACCTTC.

The chain employs TRBV12-2 and TRBJ1-1; the table's TRBD1 call for D was not verified on the DNA. TRBV12-2 is assigned pseudogene status. This CDR3 contains 17 residues. The CDR3 loop reads CASRSNRIDSMNTEAFF. The CDR3 DNA follows: TGTGCAAGTCGTTCCAATCGAATTGACAGTATGAACACTGAAGCTTTCTTT.

The chain couples TRBV7-3 to TRBJ2-5, with 11 bases identical to TRBD2. From germline, CDR1 is SGHTA and CDR2 FQGTGA. Trimming took 5 bases from V and 3 from J; bases not matched to a gene: 2. This CDR3 is built from 14 residues. CDR3 coding DNA: TGTGCCAGCAGCCCGGGACTAGCGGAAGAGACCCAGTACTTC. Encoded protein: CASSPGLAEETQYF.

The chain joins TRBV28 to TRBJ2-1, with D perhaps matching TRBD1 (6 bases). The CDR3 is made up of 15 amino acids. Germline loops: CDR1 MDHEN, CDR2 SYDVKM. Trimming removed 7 bases at V and 6 bases at J, with 19 bases between. CDR3 DNA sequence: TGTGCCAGCAATCCTACAGGGATGGGGGTCAATGAGCAGTTCTTC. This encodes CASNPTGMGVNEQFF. Using reference TRBV28 and TRBJ2-1 for the parts outside the CDR3, the full variable domain is DVKVTQSSRYLVKRTGEKVFLECVQDMDHENMFWYRQDPGLGLRLIYFSYDVKMKEKGDIPEGYSVSREKKERFSLILESASTNQTSMYLCASNPTGMGVNEQFFGPGTRLTVL.

This clone was observed a handful of times. The genes are TRBV7-6 and TRBJ1-1; D is unclear. The germline V gene has CDR1 SGHVS and CDR2 FNYEAQ. The V gene lost 0 bases and the J gene lost 5 bases, with 13 bases spanning the gap. The CDR3 covers 15 residues. The CDR3: CASSLAEVGWTEAFF. The CDR3 nucleotides read TGTGCCAGCAGCTTAGCGGAGGTAGGGTGGACTGAAGCTTTCTTT.

The chain couples TRBV12-3 or TRBV12-4 to TRBJ1-2; tentatively, D is TRBD1 (5 bases). This CDR3 has 13 amino acids. Trimming cost V 5 bases and J 4 bases, with 11 bases left between them. CDR3 in DNA: TGTGCCAGCAGTCGATCAGGGTCCTATGGCTACACCTTC. Its translation: CASSRSGSYGYTF.

The CDR3 DNA follows: TGTGCCAGCAGCCAAGATCTAGTGTCAGGGCGATTAGCTTTCTTT. This codes for CASSQDLVSGRLAFF. This chain joins TRBV3-1 (or the pseudogene TRBV3-2) and TRBJ1-1; tentatively, D is TRBD1 (5 bases). Germline loops: CDR1 LGHDT, CDR2 YNNKEL (reference sequence). This CDR3 has 15 residues. The ends were cut back, 0 bases at V and 10 bases at J, with 18 bases in the middle.